The clone carrying this T cell receptor beta chain was seen a few times. Its antigen is unknown. The data originate from a study of T cell repertoires in cytomegalovirus infection. Background on the study: Evidence of both CMV infection and a matching HLA type came from public TCR beta signatures. Findings and limits, study-wide: There were HLA-C-restricted CMV-specific TCR beta clonotypes dominating the ex vivo response.

This CDR3 contains 16 residues. In germline, CDR1 is SEHNR, CDR2 FQNEAQ (reference sequence). V was trimmed by 5 bases and J by 0 bases, leaving 14 bases between them. From the reads, TCRdb called clonotypes with MiXCR, one entry per CDR3 protein. This table holds more than 150,000 distinct CDR3 sequences, 15% to 20% found once. What was sequenced was CD8+ T cells from PBMCs. This rearrangement joins TRBV7-9 to TRBJ1-5; D is perhaps TRBD1 (6 bases). This receptor was obtained from a human donor in good health (CMV status not recorded). Some clones in this sample may be carry-over from other donors' samples. For the CDR3, the DNA is TGTGCCAGCAGCCTCACTAGGGGACATAGCAATCAGCCCCAGCATTTT. It translates to CASSLTRGHSNQPQHF. The full variable domain, in which reference TRBV7-9 and TRBJ1-5 provide the parts outside the CDR3, is DTGVSQNPRHKITKRGQNVTFRCDPISEHNRLYWYRQTLGQGPEFLTYFQNEAQLEKSRLLSDRFSAERPKGSFSTLEIQRTEQGDSAMYLCASSLTRGHSNQPQHFGDGTRLSIL.